This TCR beta chain was sequenced for a study of PD-1 blockade in classical Hodgkin lymphoma (dated by TCRdb to between 2020 and 2021). Regarding the complete study: Nivolumab dosing was 3 mg/kg intravenously every 2 weeks, continuing until either disease progression or unacceptable toxicity. To define a peripheral blood immune signature of response to PD-1 blockade in classical Hodgkin lymphoma, the study combined TCR beta sequencing with CyTOF. What the work shows at the level of the full study, not this receptor alone: Patients starting nivolumab less than 1 year after ASCT had lower diversity and were excluded from later analyses to avoid confounding by immune reconstitution. Newly diagnosed patients were reported to have lower baseline TCR diversity than healthy donors, and relapsed/refractory patients were reported to have lower baseline TCR diversity still. Trial patients achieving complete response had baseline diversity similar to newly diagnosed patients, whereas partial responders and progressors had significantly lower diversity. The study covered only a single clinical trial cohort, and the causes of the repertoire differences, possibly disease activity or prior therapy, were still not defined. By C4D1, a significant rise was seen in CD4+ TCR diversity but not in CD8+ TCR diversity (p=0.0027 vs p=0.16), and the rise was most apparent among complete responders (p=0.02).

Explained via the paper, the time point label denotes: cycle 1 day 1 (C1D1), immediately before nivolumab initiation. All trial patients had relapsed after autologous stem cell transplantation, with cohorts A, B and C differing in prior brentuximab vedotin exposure. A Miltenyi CD4+ T cell isolation kit was used for magnetic negative selection to purify CD4+ T cells from thawed PBMCs. A total of 56 patients with relapsed/refractory classical Hodgkin lymphoma made up the trial cohort, and each patient's best overall response was complete response, partial response or progressive disease. In the multi-cohort phase II CheckMate 205 trial, trial patients received single-agent nivolumab. An independent review committee assessed best overall response using the 2007 International Working Group response criteria. Trial PBMCs were collected immediately before nivolumab initiation (C1D1) and during therapy at cycle 2 day 1 and cycle 4 day 1. Peripheral blood was collected in 8 mL Vacutainer Cell Preparation Tubes, from which PBMCs were isolated by centrifugation and then cryopreserved. Purified CD4+ and CD8+ fractions were prepared only for cases with an additional available PBMC sample. Magnetically labelled cells were removed on LS columns in a quadroMACS separator, and the flow-through was retained as the purified fraction.

Note on this clone: Its antigen specificity is not known. Base qualities are not at hand, and no much larger clone is one base apart.

Genomic DNA was extracted with the Qiagen DNeasy kit from unsorted PBMCs and from negatively selected CD4+ and CD8+ fractions. Using primers that anneal to V and J segments, immunoSEQ multiplex PCR amplified the TCR beta CDR3 regions. Amplification bias was minimized using a synthetic immune receptor repertoire, and residual bias was removed computationally after sequencing. The original methods were these. Repertoire diversity was quantified as the Shannon entropy index using custom Python scripts. Unsorted, CD4+ and CD8+ repertoires were analyzed separately, except for combined analyses in which CD4+ and CD8+ sequences were merged in silico. A clone was considered expanded if an increase in frequency of at least 2-fold after treatment relative to C1D1 was found, and a pseudocount of 0.5 was applied to clones undetected at baseline. Clones with 0 or 1 copy at C1D1 were defined as singleton clones, while clones with 2 or more copies were defined as non-singleton clones. By matching protein sequences in sorted samples from the same patient, clones expanded in unsorted samples were annotated as CD4+, CD8+ or unknown. Wilcoxon tests on paired samples were used to test diversity changes from C1D1 to C4D1. The table was pulled from immuneACCESS by TCRdb, which kept in-frame rearrangements only. Such tables lose some clones; where checked, under half of the loss comes from unresolved V genes, and the rest has no known cause. V and J calls and clone size are those listed in that table; D and trimming were worked out from the DNA. This sample has tens of thousands of clones in its table, and about 83% of those were observed once. The ten largest clonotypes hold approximately 2.4% of the sample.

The CDR3 runs 14 amino acids, cysteine and phenylalanine included. Only CDR3 DNA is held: 42 bases, read in frame from base 1. V is reduced by 5 bases and J by 4 bases, leaving a spacing of 14 bases between them. Sequences MDHEN (CDR1) and SYDVKM (CDR2) are obtained from the germline V gene. Recombination connected TRBV28 to TRBJ2-5; the D segment could be TRBD2, given 6 matching bases. This receptor was taken from a human donor with classical Hodgkin lymphoma. This specimen consisted of CD4+ T cells from blood, obtained at baseline. Read as DNA, the sequence is TGTGCCAGCAGTCCCGGGGGTAGATTAGAGACCCAGTACTTC. Its protein is CASSPGGRLETQYF.